These 21 T cell receptor beta chains were sequenced from one sample in a study of blood T cell repertoires in COVID-19. Sequenced by immunoSEQ multiplex PCR; TCRdb stores in-frame clones only, minus some. The data contain about 90,000 clones, 91% of them seen just once; the ten biggest clones take up approximately 2.3%. The specimen sequenced was peripheral blood. These receptor sequences come from a human donor with active COVID-19. The donor label of this sample is uncertain.

V gene TRBV5-1 combines with J gene TRBJ2-5; TRBD2 agrees at 7 bases. Germline V gene lookup returns CDR1 SGHRS and CDR2 YFSETQ. This CDR3 is 13 amino acids long. V shed 1 base and J 5 bases; nucleotides not matched to a gene: 2. CDR3 DNA sequence: TGCGCCAGCAGCTTGTTGGGAGGGGAGACCCAGTACTTC. It specifies CASSLLGGETQYF.

The CDR3 region has the DNA TGTGCCATCAGCCTAGACAGAACCACTGAAGCTTTCTTT. As protein: CAISLDRTTEAFF. The gene calls are TRBV10-3 and TRBJ1-1, with TRBD1 as a possible D gene (5 bases). V was trimmed by 6 bases and J by 4 bases, leaving 12 bases between them. CDR1 is ENHRY, CDR2 SYGVKD, per germline. There are 13 residues in the CDR3.

CDR3 loop: CASSQGASNQPQHF. CDR3 nucleotides: TGTGCCAGCTCGCAGGGGGCCAGCAATCAGCCCCAGCATTTT. The chain couples TRBV2 to TRBJ1-5; 8 bases map to TRBD1. The V segment lost 8 bases and the J segment 1 base; nucleotides outside the gene matches: 4. The CDR3 spans 14 residues. Germline CDR1 SNHLY, CDR2 FYNNEI.

The chain recombines TRBV5-1 with TRBJ1-1, with a tentative D call TRBD1 (5 bases). The CDR3 is made up of 16 amino acids. The V end was cut by 0 bases, the J end by 3 bases, with 15 bases between. The germline CDR1 and CDR2 sequences are SGHRS and YFSETQ. The CDR3 loop reads CASSLDRSKGDTEAFF. In nucleotides, the CDR3 is TGCGCCAGCAGCTTGGACAGGAGCAAGGGTGACACTGAAGCTTTCTTT.

This sequence joins TRBV6-6 and TRBJ1-1; TRBD1 matches at 7 bases. The CDR3 covers 14 residues. CDR1 is MNHNY, CDR2 SVGAGI, per germline (reference sequence). V shed 2 bases and J 3 bases; nucleotides not matched to a gene: 3. The CDR3 spells CASSYPDRDTEAFF. The CDR3 nucleotides read TGTGCCAGCAGTTACCCAGACAGGGACACTGAAGCTTTCTTT.

The rearrangement links TRBV6-5 to TRBJ2-1; 8 bases map to TRBD2. Per the germline V gene, CDR1 is MNHEY and CDR2 is SVGAGI. The CDR3 covers 12 residues. With V trimmed by 7 bases and J by 5 bases, 1 base remained unmatched. The CDR3 spells CASTAGDNEQFF. The CDR3 DNA reads as TGTGCCAGCACAGCGGGGGACAATGAGCAGTTCTTC.

The V call is TRBV4-1, the J call TRBJ2-1, with unresolved D. The V gene's germline CDR1 is MGHRA and CDR2 YSYEKL. This CDR3 has 14 amino acids. Trimming took 1 base from V and 10 from J, leaving 14 bases between them. The CDR3 DNA follows: TGCGCCAGCAGCCAAGTGGCTCAAACCCCGGAGCAGTTCTTC. Protein product: CASSQVAQTPEQFF.

The sample holds one count of this clone. This chain links TRBV7-2 with TRBJ1-5, with no clear D. Germline assignment: CDR1 SGHTA and CDR2 FQGNSA. Trimming removed 3 bases from V and 0 bases from J, with 15 bases in between. CDR3 length equals 17 residues. The CDR3 nucleotides read TGTGCCAGCAGCTTTGCCGGTGGGAGTTATAGCAATCAGCCCCAGCATTTT. Translating gives CASSFAGGSYSNQPQHF.

This chain joins TRBV27 and TRBJ2-1; 13 bases line up with TRBD2. Trimming cost V 3 bases and J 12 bases; bases outside gene matches: 11. The CDR3 has 16 amino acids. Germline V lookup: CDR1 MNHEY, CDR2 SMNVEV (reference sequence). CDR3 bases: TGTGCCAGCAGTTTCCACTCGACTAGCGGGGGGTTCGGGCAGTTCTTC. Its translation: CASSFHSTSGGFGQFF.

The chain uses TRBV3-1 (or the pseudogene TRBV3-2) and TRBJ1-2; D is undetermined. Germline loops: CDR1 LGHDT, CDR2 YNNKEL (reference sequence). V lost 1 base to trimming and J lost 7 bases, with 13 bases between them. This CDR3 is built from 14 residues. The CDR3 bases are TGTGCCAGCAGCCAAGTCTTCTCGTCTGTTGGCTACACCTTC. This translates into CASSQVFSSVGYTF.

The J gene is TRBJ2-7, the V gene TRBV7-2, with 8 bases fitting TRBD1. Germline values: CDR1 SGHTA, CDR2 FQGNSA. V trimming: 3 bases; J trimming: 3 bases; junction bases outside the gene matches: 4. The CDR3 is 14 residues long. The DNA of the CDR3 is TGTGCCAGCAGCTTCGCAGGGGGCGGCTACGAGCAGTACTTC. Translating gives CASSFAGGGYEQYF.

The rearrangement uses TRBV7-2 and TRBJ1-1, with D perhaps matching TRBD1 (5 bases). There are 17 residues in the CDR3. Germline-derived CDR1 and CDR2 are SGHTA and FQGNSA. The ends were cut back, 2 bases at V and 4 bases at J, with 20 bases in the middle. This chain's CDR3 is CASSLNSGGQGSTEAFF. In DNA, the CDR3 is TGTGCCAGCAGCTTAAATTCGGGTGGGCAGGGTAGCACTGAAGCTTTCTTT.

This rearrangement joins TRBV5-6 to TRBJ2-5; D is undetermined. The CDR3 consists of 15 residues. V lost 0 bases and J 2 bases, leaving 11 bases between the germline ends. Germline CDR1 is SGHDT and CDR2 is YYEEEE. The CDR3 loop reads CASSLAPGVQETQYF. The CDR3 region has the DNA TGTGCCAGCAGCTTGGCCCCAGGTGTACAAGAGACCCAGTACTTC.

This clone was detected once. J is TRBJ1-1 and V is TRBV28; 9 bases fit TRBD1. The junction had 10 bases not matched to a gene; V was cut back by 5 bases and J by 6 bases. Germline V gene lookup returns CDR1 MDHEN and CDR2 SYDVKM. CDR3 length: 15 residues. As DNA, the CDR3 is TGTGCCAGCAGTCCTCCTCGACAGGGGGGATCTGAAGCTTTCTTT. It codes for CASSPPRQGGSEAFF.

The chain uses TRBV5-1 and TRBJ2-7; 10 bases fit TRBD2. CDR1 is SGHRS, CDR2 YFSETQ, per germline. V dropped 4 bases and J dropped 2; count of bases not matched to a gene: 3. This CDR3 has 14 residues. The CDR3: CASSSGGVAYEQYF. The CDR3 nucleotides read TGCGCCAGCAGCAGCGGGGGGGTGGCCTACGAGCAGTACTTC. Combining the CDR3 with reference TRBV5-1 and TRBJ2-7 gives the whole variable domain KAGVTQTPRYLIKTRGQQVTLSCSPISGHRSVSWYQQTPGQGLQFLFEYFSETQRNKGNFPGRFSGRQFSNSRSEMNVSTLELGDSALYLCASSSGGVAYEQYFGPGTRLTVT.

The rearrangement joins TRBV7-2 to TRBJ2-1, with TRBD2 matching over 12 bases. The germline V gene encodes CDR1 SGHTA and CDR2 FQGNSA. After removal of 3 bases from V and 8 bases from J, the junction contained 2 bases not matched to a gene. The CDR3 runs 14 residues. CDR3 nucleotides: TGTGCCAGCAGCTTGACTAGCGGGGGCGATGAGCAGTTCTTC. Residues: CASSLTSGGDEQFF.

The V and J genes are TRBV6-2 or TRBV6-3 and TRBJ2-7; 7 bases align to TRBD1. The CDR3 is 14 amino acids. CDR1 is MNHEY, CDR2 SVGEGT, per germline. Trimming took 6 bases from V and 0 from J; bases not matched to a gene: 5. CDR3 nucleotide sequence: TGTGCCAGCAGCGGGACAGCAAGCTCCTACGAGCAGTACTTC. Amino acids: CASSGTASSYEQYF.

The CDR3 nucleotides read TGTGCCAGCAGTTGGGGAGGGTGCGGCTACACCTTC. It codes for CASSWGGCGYTF. The V call is TRBV21-1, the J call TRBJ1-2. TRBV21-1 is deemed a pseudogene. This CDR3 contains 12 residues.

This clone has just one count. V gene TRBV10-3 combines with J gene TRBJ2-5; 9 bases match TRBD1. The CDR3 is 15 residues long. V lost 1 base and J lost 4; bases outside the gene matches: 4. Germline V CDR1 and CDR2: ENHRY, SYGVKD. Here the CDR3 reads CAISEYRGRGETQYF. In nucleotides, the CDR3 is TGTGCCATCAGTGAGTACAGGGGGCGAGGAGAGACCCAGTACTTC.

The rearrangement joins TRBV9 to TRBJ2-3, with 9 bases matching TRBD2. This CDR3 is built from 16 residues. Trimming took 5 bases from V and 2 from J; bases not matched to a gene: 9. The germline V gene encodes CDR1 SGDLS and CDR2 YYNGEE. For the CDR3, the DNA is TGTGCCAGCAGTCCTACGGGACTAGCAATCACAGATACGCAGTATTTT. This codes for CASSPTGLAITDTQYF.

The V call is TRBV5-4, the J call TRBJ2-2; 9 nucleotides align to TRBD1. This CDR3 has 14 amino acids. Germline CDR1 is SGHNT and CDR2 is YYREEE (reference sequence). V trimming: 4 bases; J trimming: 4 bases; junction bases outside the gene matches: 2. The chain's CDR3 is CASSAQGATGELFF. CDR3 coding DNA: TGTGCCAGCAGCGCACAGGGGGCCACCGGGGAGCTGTTTTTT.